The 24 T cell receptor beta chains listed next were all sequenced from one sample in a study of blood T cell repertoires in COVID-19. TCRdb's table, derived via immunoSEQ multiplex PCR, lists solely in-frame clones and lacks some. The sample comprises more than 100,000 clones, approximately 90% of which are singletons, and around 2.1% rests with the top ten. Sequenced sample: peripheral blood. The source of these receptors is a man in his sixties or seventies with active COVID-19.

CDR3 in DNA: TGTGCCAGCAGCTTATTCCAGGGGAACACTGAAGCTTTCTTT. Translating it yields CASSLFQGNTEAFF. This chain links TRBV7-9 with TRBJ1-1; perhaps TRBD1 as D (5 bases). The V gene lost 2 bases and the J gene lost 1 base, with 8 bases spanning the gap. Germline lookup yields CDR1 SEHNR and CDR2 FQNEAQ (reference sequence). This CDR3 is built from 14 residues.

This rearrangement joins TRBV4-3 to TRBJ2-1; 14 bases align to TRBD2. The CDR3 is made up of 18 amino acids. Germline V gene lookup returns CDR1 LGHNA and CDR2 YSLEER. Trimming removed 4 bases from V and 1 base from J; junction bases left unmatched: 6. The CDR3 loop reads CASSPAGTSGRSYNEQFF. The CDR3 DNA is TGCGCCAGCAGCCCAGCCGGGACTAGCGGGAGATCCTACAATGAGCAGTTCTTC.

The V and J genes are TRBV5-8 and TRBJ2-3, with TRBD1 matching 10 bases. Unmatched junction bases numbered 3, after V lost 4 bases and J lost 1 base. CDR1 SGHTS and CDR2 YDEGEE come from the germline V gene. The CDR3 runs 15 residues. Written as DNA, the CDR3 is TGTGCCAGCAGCCCAGGACAGGGGGGCACAGATACGCAGTATTTT. Translated, it gives CASSPGQGGTDTQYF.

The genes are TRBV5-1 and TRBJ2-1, with D hard to call. In germline, CDR1 is SGHRS, CDR2 YFSETQ. V gave up 0 bases and J gave up 0 bases, with 4 bases separating them. The CDR3 has 14 amino acids. The CDR3 sequence is CASSLGSSYNEQFF. The DNA for the CDR3 is TGCGCCAGCAGCTTGGGGAGCTCCTACAATGAGCAGTTCTTC.

The gene calls are TRBV19 and TRBJ2-1; TRBD2 might be the D (5 bases). This CDR3 region has 13 residues. V dropped 6 bases and J dropped 2 bases, with 8 bases sitting between them. Looked up from germline, CDR1 is LNHDA and CDR2 is SQIVND (reference sequence). CDR3 sequence reads: CASRPGTYNEQFF. CDR3 coding DNA: TGTGCCAGTAGACCCGGGACCTACAATGAGCAGTTCTTC.

The V gene is TRBV3-1 (or the pseudogene TRBV3-2), the J gene TRBJ1-6, with TRBD1 matching 9 bases. CDR3 length: 15 residues. Germline V gene sequence: CDR1 LGHDT, CDR2 YNNKEL (reference sequence). The V segment lost 2 bases and the J segment 8 bases; nucleotides outside the gene matches: 4. CDR3 in DNA: TGTGCCAGCAGCCAAACGGACAGGGGTGATTCACCCCTCCACTTT. Encoded protein: CASSQTDRGDSPLHF.

This clone has a handful of counts. The V call is TRBV28, the J call TRBJ1-5, with D possibly matching TRBD1 (6 bases). From germline, CDR1 is MDHEN and CDR2 SYDVKM. The CDR3 is 17 residues long. The V end lost 2 bases, the J end lost 1 base, and 15 bases lay between the germline ends. CDR3 in DNA: TGTGCCAGCAGTTTACCTAACAGGGTACGGAGCAATCAGCCCCAGCATTTT. Its translation: CASSLPNRVRSNQPQHF.

This clone has just one count. The gene calls are TRBV30 and TRBJ2-4, with a tentative D call TRBD1 (5 bases). Germline assignment: CDR1 GTSNPN and CDR2 SVGIG (reference sequence). CDR3 length: 13 amino acids. Trimming took off 4 bases at V and 1 base at J, with 8 bases between the two ends. Here the CDR3 reads CAWTGPAKNIQYF. The CDR3 DNA reads as TGTGCCTGGACAGGGCCCGCCAAAAACATTCAGTACTTC.

This clone was observed a single time. The chain uses TRBV4-1 and TRBJ1-6; 7 positions match TRBD1. The CDR3 has 15 residues. The germline gives CDR1 MGHRA, CDR2 YSYEKL. V lost 1 base and J lost 5; bases outside the gene matches: 2. The CDR3 sequence is CASSQGQGNNSPLHF. As DNA, the CDR3 is TGCGCCAGCAGCCAAGGACAGGGTAATAATTCACCCCTCCACTTT.

The rearrangement joins TRBV19 to TRBJ1-1, with 7 bases aligning to TRBD1. Trimming removed 6 bases from V and 1 base from J; junction bases left unmatched: 11. This CDR3 is built from 16 residues. Germline loops: CDR1 LNHDA, CDR2 SQIVND (reference sequence). CDR3 in amino acids: CASSKEGGLRNTEAFF. The CDR3 coding sequence is TGTGCCAGTAGCAAGGAAGGGGGCCTCAGGAACACTGAAGCTTTCTTT.

This chain uses TRBV7-9 with TRBJ2-5, with 7 bases aligning to TRBD1. CDR1 SEHNR and CDR2 FQNEAQ come from the germline V gene (reference sequence). The CDR3 runs to 16 residues. V lost 5 bases, J lost 3 bases, and 12 bases stayed unmatched. In DNA form, the CDR3 reads TGTGCCAGCAGCCCCTGGACAGGTGGGGCCGAAGAGACCCAGTACTTC. Translating it yields CASSPWTGGAEETQYF.

The V call is TRBV2, the J call TRBJ2-4, with TRBD2 identical over 13 bases. The CDR3 totals 13 residues. With 9 bases clipped from V and 10 bases from J, the junction kept 6 bases outside the gene matches. Germline V gives CDR1 SNHLY, CDR2 FYNNEI. The CDR3 coding sequence is TGTGCCAGTAGGACTAGCGGGAGACAAATTCAGTACTTC. Protein product: CASRTSGRQIQYF.

This chain uses TRBV27 with TRBJ2-7; the match to TRBD2 covers 12 bases. The CDR3 has 14 residues. Germline V gene sequence: CDR1 MNHEY, CDR2 SMNVEV (reference sequence). V was pared by 6 bases and J by 4 bases, with 4 bases of the junction left unmatched. The CDR3 loop reads CASRRLAGEYEQYF. The CDR3 nucleotides read TGTGCCAGCAGGAGACTAGCGGGAGAATACGAGCAGTACTTC.

The CDR3 here is CASSTQISTDTQYF. The CDR3 nucleotides are TGCGCCAGCAGCACCCAGATTAGCACAGATACGCAGTATTTT. This chain joins TRBV4-1 and TRBJ2-3; D is undetermined. The CDR3 is 14 residues long. Looked up from germline, CDR1 is MGHRA and CDR2 is YSYEKL. With 5 bases removed from V and 0 bases from J, the gap between germline ends came to 9 bases.

The V call is TRBV9, the J call TRBJ1-1; D is uncertain. Germline CDR1 and CDR2: SGDLS and YYNGEE. The V end was cut by 4 bases, the J end by 3 bases, with 10 bases between. CDR3 size: 13 residues. The CDR3 sequence is CASSRGGYTEAFF. The DNA of the CDR3 is TGTGCCAGCAGCCGCGGAGGTTACACTGAAGCTTTCTTT.

The chain joins TRBV27 to TRBJ1-6; D remains ambiguous. The CDR3 has 13 residues. Trimming pared 3 bases from V and 10 bases from J, leaving 10 bases between. Germline CDR1 MNHEY, CDR2 SMNVEV (reference sequence). This CDR3 is CASSLGRASPLHF. Written as DNA, the CDR3 is TGTGCCAGCAGTTTGGGCAGAGCCTCACCCCTCCACTTT.

The V gene is TRBV7-9, the J gene TRBJ2-1; perhaps TRBD2 as D (6 bases). Trimming removed 5 bases from V and 9 bases from J, with 8 bases in between. The CDR3 extends over 11 amino acids. Germline CDR1 is SEHNR and CDR2 is FQNEAQ (reference sequence). CDR3 in amino acids: CASSTSTEQFF. CDR3 in DNA: TGTGCCAGCAGCACTAGCACTGAGCAGTTCTTC.

CDR3 bases: TGTGCCAGCAGCCCCCGGACAGGGGGAGAAAAACTGTTTTTT. This translates into CASSPRTGGEKLFF. The chain links TRBV7-2 to TRBJ1-4; 10 positions match TRBD1. Germline CDR1 and CDR2: SGHTA and FQGNSA. The CDR3 contains 14 residues. Germline trimming cut 5 bases from V and 8 bases from J; bases unmatched to any gene: 5.

This clone was seen a few times. The V and J genes are TRBV10-2 and TRBJ2-3, with 8 bases lining up with TRBD1. V dropped 6 bases and J dropped 4; count of bases not matched to a gene: 3. Looked up from germline, CDR1 is WSHSY and CDR2 is SAAADI. The CDR3 is 13 residues long. The DNA of the CDR3 is TGCGCCAGCAGATTGGACAGGGCAGATACGCAGTATTTT. Amino acids: CASRLDRADTQYF.

V is TRBV28 and J is TRBJ2-5; 8 bases are a match to TRBD2. Germline CDR1 MDHEN, CDR2 SYDVKM. V was clipped by 3 bases and J by 1 base; unmatched bases: 10. The CDR3 loop spans 17 amino acids. CDR3 sequence: CASSLLAGAAPQETQYF. The DNA for the CDR3 is TGTGCCAGCAGTTTGCTAGCGGGCGCCGCGCCCCAAGAGACCCAGTACTTC.

V and J are TRBV7-4 and TRBJ2-7, with TRBD1 matching over 10 bases. Germline V gene lookup returns CDR1 SGHVT and CDR2 SQSDAQ. The J segment lost 3 bases and the V segment lost 10 bases, leaving 9 bases of the junction unmatched. This CDR3 is built from 14 residues. DNA of the CDR3: TGTGCCAACTACGGGACAGGGGAACTCTACGAGCAGTACTTC. It encodes CANYGTGELYEQYF.

V is TRBV7-9 and J is TRBJ2-1; 8 bases agree with TRBD2. There are 15 residues in the CDR3. From germline, CDR1 is SEHNR and CDR2 FQNEAQ (reference sequence). J gave up 10 bases and V 1 base, and 9 bases lay outside the gene matches. The DNA for the CDR3 is TGTGCCAGCAGCTTAGGGAAACGGGAGGGCCGGGAGCAGTTCTTC. Its protein is CASSLGKREGREQFF.

This rearrangement joins TRBV11-2 to TRBJ2-7, with unresolved D. Trimming stripped 1 base from V and 0 bases from J, with 13 bases between. Germline CDR1 reads SGHAT; CDR2 reads FQNNGV. The CDR3 length is 16 residues. The chain's CDR3 is CASSLGPAKISYEQYF. For the CDR3, the DNA is TGTGCCAGCAGCTTAGGGCCAGCGAAGATCTCCTACGAGCAGTACTTC.

The genes are TRBV6-5 and TRBJ1-5; maybe TRBD1 (6 bases). The CDR3 has 13 residues. In germline, CDR1 is MNHEY, CDR2 SVGAGI. Between the trimmed V and J ends, which lost 4 bases and 6 bases, there was a span of 10 bases. As DNA, the CDR3 is TGTGCCAGCAGTTCGGAAGGGGGTCAGCCCCAGCATTTT. Translated: CASSSEGGQPQHF.